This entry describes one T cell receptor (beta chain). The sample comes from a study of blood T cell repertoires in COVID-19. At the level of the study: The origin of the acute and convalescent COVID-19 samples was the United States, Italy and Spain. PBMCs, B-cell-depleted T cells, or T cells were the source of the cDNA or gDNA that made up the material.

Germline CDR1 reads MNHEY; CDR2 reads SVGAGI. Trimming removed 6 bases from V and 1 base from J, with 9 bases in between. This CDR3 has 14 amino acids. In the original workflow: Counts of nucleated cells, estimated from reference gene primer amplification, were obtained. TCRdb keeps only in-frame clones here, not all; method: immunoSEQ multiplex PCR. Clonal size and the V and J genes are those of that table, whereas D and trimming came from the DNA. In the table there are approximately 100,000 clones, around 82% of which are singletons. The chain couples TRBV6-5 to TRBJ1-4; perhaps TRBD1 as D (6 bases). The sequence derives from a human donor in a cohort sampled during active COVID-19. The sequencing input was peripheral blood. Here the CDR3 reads CASSPRGTNEKLFF. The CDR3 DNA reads TGTGCCAGCAGCCCCAGGGGAACTAATGAAAAACTGTTTTTT.